The 11 T cell receptor beta chains presented below share a single source sample, sequenced in a study of CD8+CD57+ T cells in acquired aplastic anemia. An expansion of CD8+CD57+ cells by flow cytometry had been shown in patients chosen for sequencing. CDR3 and TCR beta VDJ profiling relied on genomic DNA as the template. TCRdb re-derived calls from the reads in MiXCR, one entry per CDR3 protein. The sample yields some 170,000 distinct CDR3 sequences, around 50% seen once. Sequenced sample: sorted CD4+, CD8+, or CD8+CD57+ T cells (not recorded which) from PBMCs. These receptors all come from a human donor with aplastic anemia.

The rearrangement uses TRBV24-1 and TRBJ1-2; TRBD1 might be the D (6 bases). The V and J ends lost 3 bases and 0 bases respectively, with 16 bases between them. Germline V CDR1 and CDR2: KGHDR, SFDVKD. This CDR3 has 17 amino acids. CDR3 protein: CATSDRGRGPSNYGYTF. CDR3 in DNA: TGTGCCACCAGTGATAGGGGCAGGGGACCCTCTAACTATGGCTACACCTTC.

The chain is built from TRBV12-3 or TRBV12-4 and TRBJ2-1; D call uncertain. The CDR3 extends over 15 amino acids. V lost 2 bases and J 6 bases, leaving 14 bases between the germline ends. CDR3 sequence: CASSLIGFSPNEQFF. In DNA, the CDR3 is TGTGCCAGCAGTTTAATCGGGTTCTCACCCAATGAGCAGTTCTTC.

This clonotype was counted many times. This clone may be a read error of a much larger clone one base away. This sequence joins TRBV2 and TRBJ1-1; D gene uncertain. The V gene's germline CDR1 is SNHLY and CDR2 FYNNEI. The CDR3 consists of 11 residues. V lost 5 bases to trimming and J lost 9 bases, with 10 bases between them. The CDR3 region has the DNA TGTGCCAGCAGTTCAATTGCTAAAGCTTTCTTT. This encodes CASSSIAKAFF.

This clonotype appeared many times. V usage is TRBV5-4 and J usage is TRBJ1-2, with 9 positions matching TRBD1. This CDR3 has 17 residues. Germline V gene data show CDR1 as SGHNT and CDR2 as YYREEE (reference sequence). V shed 0 bases, J shed 7 bases, and the junction held 13 bases outside the gene matches. DNA of the CDR3: TGTGCCAGCAGCTTGGGGGGGCAGACAGGGGGAGAGCGTGGCTACACCTTC. Its translation: CASSLGGQTGGERGYTF. Variable domain in full (rest from reference TRBV5-4 and TRBJ1-2): ETGVTQSPTHLIKTRGQQVTLRCSSQSGHNTVSWYQQALGQGPQFIFQYYREEENGRGNFPPRFSGLQFPNYSSELNVNALELDDSALYLCASSLGGQTGGERGYTFGSGTRLTVV.

The sample holds many counts of this clonotype. This rearrangement joins TRBV6-1 to TRBJ2-6; D is uncertain. Deletions cut 9 bases from V and 0 bases from J, with 12 bases between. The CDR3 is made up of 15 amino acids. Germline V CDR1 and CDR2: MNHNS, SASEGT. The CDR3 region is CASIISLSGANVLTF. The CDR3 DNA reads TGTGCCAGTATCATCAGCCTCTCTGGGGCCAACGTCCTGACTTTC.

This clonotype ranks as medium-sized. The rearrangement joins TRBV29-1 to TRBJ2-7, with TRBD2 as a possible D gene (7 bases). Germline V gene sequence: CDR1 SQVTM, CDR2 ANQGSEA. This CDR3 is 14 amino acids long. V dropped 3 bases and J dropped 5 bases, with 17 bases sitting between them. The CDR3 nucleotides read TGCAGCGTTGATGGGGAGGGGGTGTCGAACGAGCAGTACTTC. Its protein product is CSVDGEGVSNEQYF.

This sequence joins TRBV15 and TRBJ1-1, with D tentatively TRBD1 (5 bases). The CDR3 has 14 amino acids. V lost 5 bases, J lost 9 bases, and 19 bases lay in between. Germline lookup yields CDR1 LNHNV and CDR2 YYDKDF (reference sequence). The DNA of the CDR3 is TGTGCCACCAGCGCCTCGGGGGACCCTAGGAAAGCTTTCTTT. It translates to CATSASGDPRKAFF. Full variable domain (remainder filled in from reference TRBV15 and TRBJ1-1): DAMVIQNPRYQVTQFGKPVTLSCSQTLNHNVMYWYQQKSSQAPKLLFHYYDKDFNNEADTPDNFQSRRPNTSFCFLDIRSPGLGDTAMYLCATSASGDPRKAFFGQGTRLTVV.

This clonotype has just a few counts. V is TRBV7-9 and J is TRBJ2-2; D is unresolved. V lost 4 bases and J lost 2, with 20 bases in between. This CDR3 region has 18 residues. In germline, CDR1 is SEHNR, CDR2 FQNEAQ (reference sequence). CDR3 in amino acids: CASSYPGPPVLNTGELFF. CDR3 in DNA: TGTGCCAGCAGCTATCCCGGCCCACCAGTCCTTAACACCGGGGAGCTGTTTTTT.

As regards this clonotype: A much bigger clone sits one base away, suggesting this may be a read error. As the CDR3 is not closed by the conserved phenylalanine or tryptophan, this likely results from a read error. The V gene is TRBV5-1, the J gene TRBJ1-1; D unresolved. The V gene's germline CDR1 is SGHRS and CDR2 YFSETQ. The V and J ends lost 3 bases and 1 base respectively, with 7 bases between them. This CDR3 contains 13 residues. The DNA for the CDR3 is TGCGCCAGCAGCTCGGACGGGAACACTGAAGCTTTCCTT. Its translation: CASSSDGNTEAFL.

J is TRBJ2-1 and V is TRBV7-3; D may be TRBD1 or TRBD2 (6 bases each). This CDR3 comprises 18 residues. Germline V lookup: CDR1 SGHTA, CDR2 FQGTGA. Trimming left V 1 base short and J 3 bases short, with 19 bases between. The CDR3 DNA follows: TGTGCCAGCAGCTTAAACGGGGGCCCAGATTTGGTCTACAATGAGCAGTTCTTC. This translates into CASSLNGGPDLVYNEQFF.

This clonotype was observed many times. V and J are TRBV6-6 and TRBJ2-7; 7 bases align to TRBD2. V lost 6 bases and J lost 5; bases outside the gene matches: 4. The CDR3 length is 12 residues. Germline CDR1 and CDR2: MNHNY and SVGAGI (reference sequence). For the CDR3, the DNA is TGTGCCAGCAGGGGGGGGGACCACGAGCAGTACTTC. It specifies CASRGGDHEQYF.